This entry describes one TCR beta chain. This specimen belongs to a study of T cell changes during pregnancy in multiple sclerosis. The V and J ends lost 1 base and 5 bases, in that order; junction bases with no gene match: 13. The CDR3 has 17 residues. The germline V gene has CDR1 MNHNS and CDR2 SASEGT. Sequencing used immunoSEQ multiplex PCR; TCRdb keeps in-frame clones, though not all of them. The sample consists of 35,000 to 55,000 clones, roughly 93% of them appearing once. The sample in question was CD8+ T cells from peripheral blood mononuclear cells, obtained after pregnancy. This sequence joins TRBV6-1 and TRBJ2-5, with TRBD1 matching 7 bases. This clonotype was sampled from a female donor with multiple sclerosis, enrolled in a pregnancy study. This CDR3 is CASSEGFNQGVGETQYF. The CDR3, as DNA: TGTGCCAGCAGTGAAGGGTTCAACCAGGGGGTCGGGGAGACCCAGTACTTC.